The present entry profiles one T cell receptor beta chain with its context. The sample originates from a study of CD8 T cells in Susac syndrome. CDR3 length equals 11 residues. Trimming cost V 4 bases and J 10 bases; bases outside gene matches: 5. Germline-derived CDR1 and CDR2 are SQVTM and ANQGSEA. Negative isolation yielded CD4+ and CD8+ T cells, and FACS enriched TEMRA cells. RNA, at roughly 0.45 to 1 ug, was reverse transcribed with random hexamers. An immunoSEQ multiplex PCR amplified TCR beta CDR3 over 54 Vbeta and 13 Jbeta. TCRdb re-called the immunoSEQ multiplex PCR reads with MiXCR, one entry per CDR3 protein. The table includes about 150,000 distinct CDR3 sequences, about 91% detected once.

Material for sequencing was CD4+ T cells from PBMCs. This chain links TRBV29-1 with TRBJ1-1, with TRBD1 matching over 8 bases. The clonotype was recovered from a human donor in good health. As DNA, the CDR3 is TGCAGCGTTGGTAGAACAGGGGGAGCTTTCTTT. Residues: CSVGRTGGAFF.